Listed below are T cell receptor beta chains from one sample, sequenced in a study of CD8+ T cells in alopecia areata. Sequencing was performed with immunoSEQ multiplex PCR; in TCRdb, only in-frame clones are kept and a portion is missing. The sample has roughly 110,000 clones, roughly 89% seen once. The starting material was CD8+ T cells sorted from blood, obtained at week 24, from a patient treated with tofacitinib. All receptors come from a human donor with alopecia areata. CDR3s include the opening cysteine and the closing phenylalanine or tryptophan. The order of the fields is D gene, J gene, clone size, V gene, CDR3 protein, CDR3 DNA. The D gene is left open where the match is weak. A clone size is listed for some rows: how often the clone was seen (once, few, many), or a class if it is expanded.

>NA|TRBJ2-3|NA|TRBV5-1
CASSWGEGTDTQYF
TGCGCCAGCAGCTGGGGTGAGGGCACAGATACGCAGTATTTT
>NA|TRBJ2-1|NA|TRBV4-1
CASSQDGAGSSYNEQFF
TGCGCCAGCAGCCAAGATGGGGCGGGGAGCTCCTACAATGAGCAGTTCTTC
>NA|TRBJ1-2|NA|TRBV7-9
CASSFIDFYGYTF
TGTGCCAGCAGCTTCATCGATTTCTATGGCTACACCTTC
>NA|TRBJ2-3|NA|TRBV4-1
CASSPRFGSTDTQYF
TGCGCCAGCAGCCCTCGGTTTGGAAGCACAGATACGCAGTATTTT
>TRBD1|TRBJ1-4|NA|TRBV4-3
CASSQDKDRGPEKLFF
TGCGCCAGCAGCCAAGATAAGGACAGGGGGCCTGAAAAACTGTTTTTT
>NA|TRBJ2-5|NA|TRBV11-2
CASSLGAQQYF
TGTGCCAGCAGCTTAGGGGCACAGCAGTACTTC
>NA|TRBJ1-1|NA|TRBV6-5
CASSYGTFAEAFF
TGTGCCAGCAGTTACGGGACATTCGCTGAAGCTTTCTTT
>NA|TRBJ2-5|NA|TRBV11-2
CASSLLTGLQETQYF
TGTGCCAGCAGCCTGCTGACAGGTTTACAAGAGACCCAGTACTTC
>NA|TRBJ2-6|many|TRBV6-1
CASSEERSGANVLTF
TGTGCCAGCAGTGAAGAGCGGTCTGGGGCCAACGTCCTGACTTTC
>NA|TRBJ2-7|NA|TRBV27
CASSPSPAYEQYF
TGTGCCAGCAGCCCCTCACCGGCCTACGAGCAGTACTTC